This T cell receptor (beta chain) appears in the sequencing data of a study of CD8+ T cells in alopecia areata listed by TCRdb under 2018. Concerning the study at large: Female C3H/HeJ recipients, 7-10 weeks old, were grafted with skin from C3H/HeJ donors with spontaneous alopecia (about 6-13 months old). TCRbeta CDR3 regions were amplified by immunoSEQ multiplex PCR with 35 Vbeta forward and 13 Jbeta reverse primers. Scalp tissue and sorted CD4+ and CD8+ peripheral blood T cells from patchy and totalis/universalis alopecia areata patients and from healthy controls were covered by human TCRbeta sequencing. The study used high-throughput TCRbeta sequencing to examine T cell clonal expansion in alopecia areata, in both the C3H/HeJ mouse model and human patients. Scalp clonality was compared across normal scalp (n=4), patchy alopecia areata scalp (n=8), and alopecia totalis/universalis scalp (n=8). RNA was obtained with the PAXgene miRNA kit for fixed scalp, the miRNeasy kit for PBMCs, and the RNeasy kit for mouse skin. What the study reported, not specific to this receptor: Compared with mice, TCR sequences shared between patients were less clear, possibly partly because of HLA diversity across the patient population. Higher clonality and more expanded CD8+ clones were observed in lesional scalp than in normal scalp, particularly in alopecia totalis/universalis, a finding suggestive of antigenic drive. Unlike mouse skin, which is dominated by gammadelta T cells, normal human skin has resident alphabeta T cells that are also sequenced, and this complicates analysis of the scalp TCR repertoire.

Worth noting for this clone: No antigen is known for it. This receptor came from a mouse, so its gene names and germline sequences are mouse ones too.

Library generation was performed with the immunoSEQ multiplex PCR assay. RNA was extracted from all samples and reverse transcribed into cDNA as template for TCR sequencing. SuperScript III was used for first-strand cDNA synthesis, primed with a 2:1 mix of oligo-dT and random hexamers. A synthetic immune receptor repertoire was used to gauge amplification bias, and whatever bias remained was removed computationally. Sequencing of the libraries was done on Illumina HiSeq using 60 bp reads that spanned the CDR3 and were read from J toward V. The study's processing was this. Raw reads were preprocessed to remove errors, and CDR3 was defined according to IMGT conventions as the region from the conserved cysteine to phenylalanine. Clonality was calculated as 1 minus Shannon entropy normalized by log2 of the number of productive unique TCRs. Whether scalp clones were CD4 or CD8 was inferred by matching scalp TCRbeta sequences against CD4 and CD8 repertoires sorted from blood. The table comes from immuneACCESS by way of TCRdb, which keeps in-frame sequences with V and J called. Part of the clones is missing from these tables; in studies checked, under half for an unresolved V gene and the rest for unknown reasons. V and J calls and clone size are as listed in that table; D and trimming were resolved from the DNA. The table puts more than 250,000 clones in this sample, none counted just once. The ten biggest clones cover 1.2% of the sample.

Pooled mouse cutaneous lymph node cells were stained for CD4, CD8alpha, NKG2D, NKG2ACE and other markers and were then sorted on a BD Influx. The specimen sequenced was CD4+ T cells sorted from a lymph node. The clonotype was recovered from a C3H/HeJ mouse with alopecia areata. Mice of this line possess the MHC haplotype H2-k.

CDR3 DNA, as far as it was read: TGTGCCAGCAGCCAAGATCCCAGCTACCAAGAC. It is translated as CASSQDPSYQD. The entire CDR3 reads CASSQDPSYQDTQYF. In this chain, TRBV5 is recombined with TRBJ2-5, with the D gene not clear enough to name. The read terminates 4 residues ahead of where the CDR3 ends, so the germline J gene completes it. CDR1 and CDR2 (LGHNA, YNLKQL) derive from the germline V gene (reference sequence). Cut back by 0 bases and 1 base, the V and J ends lie 8 bases apart. The CDR3 goes from the cysteine to the phenylalanine over 15 residues. Shown are 33 bases from within the CDR3, in frame from base 1.